This entry concerns a single TCR beta chain. This entry belongs to a study of blood T cell repertoires in COVID-19. Germline lookup yields CDR1 LNHDA and CDR2 SQIVND (reference sequence). This CDR3 spans 16 amino acids. Trimming took 6 bases from V and 8 from J; bases not matched to a gene: 10. Sequencing used immunoSEQ multiplex PCR; TCRdb keeps in-frame clones, though not all of them. The sample holds 150,000 to 200,000 clones, 84% seen once. The chain joins TRBV19 to TRBJ2-1, with 13 bases matching TRBD2. This receptor was obtained from a human donor in a cohort sampled during active COVID-19. The sequencing sample was made of peripheral blood. CDR3 sequence (DNA): TGTGCCAGTAGCCCTCGACTAGCGGGGGGTGCAGATGAGCAGTTCTTC. This gives the protein CASSPRLAGGADEQFF.